This T cell receptor beta chain came from a study of blood T cells in healthy people across ages. Study-level findings and limits: Strongly correlated with naive T cell percentage was TCR beta diversity. Because sorting was not performed, PBMCs prevented conclusive naive versus antigen-experienced comparison.

On this clonotype: Antigen: not known. One junction end disagrees with the germline gene, perhaps due to a read error.

Donors ranged from 6 to 90 years old and were healthy Caucasians in Russia. Peripheral blood from each donor was collected in a volume of about 10 milliliters. The germline CDR1 and CDR2 sequences are SGHTA and FQGNSA. This CDR3 spans 15 amino acids. For the second PCR, which ran for about 6 to 11 cycles, a sample-barcoded 5' primer and a J-beta primer mix were used. TCRdb processed the 5' RACE reads anew with MiXCR; each CDR3 protein has one entry. The top ten clones hold about 12% of a sample with approximately 1,000,000 distinct CDR3 sequences, about two fifths of them seen once. The clonotype originates from a man aged 18-30 years in good health. The sequenced sample was blood. The rearrangement uses TRBV7-2 and TRBJ1-2; D is possibly TRBD1 (6 bases). DNA for the CDR3: TGTGCCAGCAGCTTAAGTATCCCAGGGGCCTATGGCCACACCTTC. The encoded protein is CASSLSIPGAYGHTF.